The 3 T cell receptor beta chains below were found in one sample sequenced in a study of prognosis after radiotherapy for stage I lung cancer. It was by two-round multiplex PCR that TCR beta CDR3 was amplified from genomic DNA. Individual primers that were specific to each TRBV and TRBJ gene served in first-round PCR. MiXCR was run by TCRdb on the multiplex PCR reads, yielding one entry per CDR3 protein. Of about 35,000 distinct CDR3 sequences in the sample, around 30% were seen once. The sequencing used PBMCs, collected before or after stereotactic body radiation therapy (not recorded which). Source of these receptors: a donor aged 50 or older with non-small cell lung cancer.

The CDR3 sequence: CASKNNRAVVGLFF. DNA of the CDR3: TGTGCCAGCAAAAATAACAGGGCGGTTGTCGGGCTGTTTTTT. The chain combines TRBV6-2 or TRBV6-3 with TRBJ2-2; TRBD1 might be the D (6 bases). With 7 bases removed from V and 13 bases from J, the gap between germline ends came to 22 bases. The CDR3 contains 14 residues. CDR1 MNHEY and CDR2 SVGEGT come from the germline V gene.

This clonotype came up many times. CDR3 sequence reads: CASSLSSLDTQYF. DNA for the CDR3: TGTGCCAGCAGCTTATCAAGCCTAGATACGCAGTATTTT. The V call is TRBV7-2, the J call TRBJ2-3; D not certain. Trimming removed 2 bases at V and 5 bases at J, with 8 bases between. There are 13 residues in the CDR3. Looked up from germline, CDR1 is SGHTA and CDR2 is FQGNSA. The full variable domain, with the rest looked up from reference TRBV7-2 and TRBJ2-3, is GAGVSQSPSNKVTEKGKDVELRCDPISGHTALYWYRQSLGQGLEFLIYFQGNSAPDKSGLPSDRFSAERTGGSVSTLTIQRTQQEDSAVYLCASSLSSLDTQYFGPGTRLTVL.

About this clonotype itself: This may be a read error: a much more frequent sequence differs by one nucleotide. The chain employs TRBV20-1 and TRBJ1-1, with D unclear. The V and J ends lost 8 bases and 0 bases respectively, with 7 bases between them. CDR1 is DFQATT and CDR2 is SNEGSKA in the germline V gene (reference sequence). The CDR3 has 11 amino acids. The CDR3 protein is CSSRLNTEAFF. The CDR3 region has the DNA TGCAGTTCACGGCTGAACACTGAAGCTTTCTTT.